A selection of T cell receptor beta chains follows, all from one sample in a study of shared clonotypes between healthy human individuals. Only in-frame clones appear in the TCRdb table, and some are missing; sequencing was by immunoSEQ multiplex PCR. The data contain some 96,000 clones, approximately 44% of them seen just once; the ten biggest clones take up over 13%. Sequencing was carried out using PBMCs. These receptors originate from a woman aged 40-49 years in good health. Some clones in this sample may be carry-over from other donors' samples. The CDR3 runs from the conserved cysteine through the conserved F or W. D genes are given only for firm matches. Expanded clones get a size class; other rows say once, few or many, or leave the size out.

size: NA
V: TRBV5-4
J: TRBJ1-2
D: TRBD1
DNA: TGTGCCAGCAGCTTGGGCGACAGGGACTATGGCTACACCTTC
CDR3: CASSLGDRDYGYTF

size: NA
V: TRBV29-1
J: TRBJ2-1
D: TRBD2
DNA: TGCAGCGTTGTTAATAGCGGGATAGAGGAGCAGTTCTTC
CDR3: CSVVNSGIEEQFF

size: NA
V: TRBV7-9
J: TRBJ2-3
D: NA
DNA: TGTGCCAGCAGCGGGAGTGGTCCAGATACGCAGTATTTT
CDR3: CASSGSGPDTQYF

size: NA
V: TRBV28
J: TRBJ2-7
D: TRBD1
DNA: TGTGCCAGCAGTTTATGGAGAGACAGGGGATACGAGCAGTACTTC
CDR3: CASSLWRDRGYEQYF

size: many
V: TRBV6-5
J: TRBJ1-4
D: TRBD1
DNA: TGTGCCAGCAGTTACTCGACAGGGGGAGTGGAAAAACTGTTTTTT
CDR3: CASSYSTGGVEKLFF

size: NA
V: TRBV13
J: TRBJ2-6
D: TRBD1
DNA: TGTGCCAGCAGACGGACCGGGACAGGGAACTCTGGGGCCAACGTCCTGGCTTTC
CDR3: CASRRTGTGNSGANVLAF

size: NA
V: TRBV7-9
J: TRBJ2-7
D: NA
DNA: TGTGCCAGCAGCTTCCTGGACAGCCCCTACGAGCAGTACTTC
CDR3: CASSFLDSPYEQYF

size: many
V: TRBV27
J: TRBJ2-1
D: NA
DNA: TGTGCCAGCAGTCCCCAACAGCGGGCTTACAATGAGCAGTTCTTC
CDR3: CASSPQQRAYNEQFF

size: NA
V: TRBV11-2
J: TRBJ2-1
D: TRBD1
DNA: TGTGCCAGCAGCTTGCGGACAGGGGGCAATGAGCAGTTCTTC
CDR3: CASSLRTGGNEQFF

size: NA
V: TRBV7-6
J: TRBJ2-1
D: NA
DNA: TGTGCCAGCAGCGGAGGCTCGGGGGTGACCCGTACTGAGCAGTTCTTC
CDR3: CASSGGSGVTRTEQFF

size: once
V: TRBV5-6
J: TRBJ2-5
D: TRBD2
DNA: TGTGCCAGCAGCTTGGATGGTGTGGGATTAGCGGGAGTAGAGACCCAGTACTTC
CDR3: CASSLDGVGLAGVETQYF

size: NA
V: TRBV5-1
J: TRBJ2-7
D: TRBD2
DNA: TGCGCCAGCAGCTTAGCGGGAGATAGCTACGAGCAGTACTTC
CDR3: CASSLAGDSYEQYF

size: few
V: TRBV28
J: TRBJ2-7
D: NA
DNA: TGTGCCAGCAGTTATCACGGAACTAGCTACGAGCAGTACTTC
CDR3: CASSYHGTSYEQYF

size: NA
V: TRBV2
J: TRBJ1-5
D: TRBD1
DNA: TGTGCCAGCAGAGGGACAGGGGGCATGGGTCAGCCCCAGCATTTT
CDR3: CASRGTGGMGQPQHF

size: NA
V: TRBV29-1
J: TRBJ1-2
D: NA
DNA: TGCAGCGTTGAAGAGTCGTTTGATGGCTACACCTTC
CDR3: CSVEESFDGYTF

size: NA
V: TRBV4-1
J: TRBJ1-6
D: NA
DNA: TGCGCCAGCAGCCCCGGTCTCACCCTCTACTTT
CDR3: CASSPGLTLYF

size: few
V: TRBV25-1
J: TRBJ1-4
D: TRBD1
DNA: TGTGCCAGCAGTGCATTACTTGGGACAGGCGGAACTAATGAAAAACTGTTTTTT
CDR3: CASSALLGTGGTNEKLFF

size: NA
V: TRBV9
J: TRBJ2-7
D: TRBD2
DNA: TGTGCCAGCAGCGAGGGACTAGCGGGAGTAGGACAGTACTTC
CDR3: CASSEGLAGVGQYF

size: NA
V: TRBV7-7
J: TRBJ1-6
D: TRBD1
DNA: TGTGCCAGCAGACCGCAGGACAGGTATAATTCACCCCTCCACTTT
CDR3: CASRPQDRYNSPLHF

size: NA
V: TRBV6-6
J: TRBJ2-3
D: TRBD2
DNA: TGTGCCAGCACCAACGGGGGGAGTGCAGATACGCAGTATTTT
CDR3: CASTNGGSADTQYF

size: NA
V: TRBV9
J: TRBJ1-3
D: NA
DNA: TGTGCCAGCAGCCAACAGAGCTCTGGAAACACCATATATTTT
CDR3: CASSQQSSGNTIYF

size: NA
V: TRBV4-2
J: TRBJ1-1
D: NA
DNA: TGTGCCAGCAGCCAAAATCCCGGCGACACTGAAGCTTTCTTT
CDR3: CASSQNPGDTEAFF

size: few
V: TRBV29-1
J: TRBJ1-1
D: NA
DNA: TGCAGCGCCCAACGGGGCGGCATGAACACTGAAGCTTTCTTT
CDR3: CSAQRGGMNTEAFF

size: NA
V: TRBV9
J: TRBJ2-1
D: TRBD2
DNA: TGTGCCAGCACGGGGAAAGGGGAGGGCCGTGTGGATGAGCAGTTCTTC
CDR3: CASTGKGEGRVDEQFF

size: many
V: TRBV29-1
J: TRBJ1-5
D: NA
DNA: TGCAGCGTACAAGGGGAAGATCAGCCCCAGCATTTT
CDR3: CSVQGEDQPQHF

size: many
V: TRBV6-6
J: TRBJ2-7
D: NA
DNA: TGTGCCAGCTCAAACTACGAGCAGTACTTC
CDR3: CASSNYEQYF

size: NA
V: TRBV13
J: TRBJ2-7
D: NA
DNA: TGTGCCAGCAGCTTACTCACCGGGGGACAGTTGTACGAGCAGTACTTC
CDR3: CASSLLTGGQLYEQYF

size: medium-sized
V: TRBV7-2
J: TRBJ1-2
D: NA
DNA: TGTGCCAGCAGCTTATGGCAGGGCCATGGCTACACCTTC
CDR3: CASSLWQGHGYTF

size: NA
V: TRBV30
J: TRBJ2-3
D: TRBD2
DNA: TGTGCCTGGGAACGACTAGCGGAAAGCACAGATACGCAGTATTTT
CDR3: CAWERLAESTDTQYF

size: NA
V: TRBV30
J: TRBJ2-1
D: NA
DNA: TGTGCCTGGAGTGCTATTCTAGGCAATGAGCAGTTCTTC
CDR3: CAWSAILGNEQFF

size: NA
V: TRBV27
J: TRBJ2-3
D: TRBD2
DNA: TGTGCCAGCGCCCTCCGGGGGACCGGGACTAGCGGCCGCACAGATACGCAGTATTTT
CDR3: CASALRGTGTSGRTDTQYF

size: NA
V: TRBV2
J: TRBJ1-4
D: TRBD1
DNA: TGTGCCAGCAGGGGGACAGGGCGGGAATCGGGACTGTTTTTT
CDR3: CASRGTGRESGLFF

size: NA
V: TRBV7-8
J: TRBJ1-1
D: NA
DNA: TGTGCCAGCAGCTTATATATGAACACTGAAGCTTTCTTT
CDR3: CASSLYMNTEAFF

size: NA
V: TRBV29-1
J: TRBJ2-1
D: TRBD2
DNA: TGCAGCGTTGAGGGACTAGTTCCCTCCTACAATGAGCAGTTCTTC
CDR3: CSVEGLVPSYNEQFF

size: many
V: TRBV28
J: TRBJ2-1
D: TRBD2
DNA: TGTGCCAGCGGTTTGCGGGATGGGCGGGAGTGGTTCTTC
CDR3: CASGLRDGREWFF

size: NA
V: TRBV9
J: TRBJ2-6
D: NA
DNA: TGTGCCAGCAGCGTAACTCCCAGCTCTGGGGCCAACGTCCTGACTTTC
CDR3: CASSVTPSSGANVLTF

size: few
V: TRBV6-5
J: TRBJ2-1
D: NA
DNA: TGTGCCAGCAGTTACTCGGGCGGAGGCTCCTACAATGAGCAGTTCTTC
CDR3: CASSYSGGGSYNEQFF

size: NA
V: TRBV25-1
J: TRBJ2-1
D: TRBD2
DNA: TGTGCCAGCAGTACCTCTAGCGGGCGTTCCTACAATGAGCAGTTCTTC
CDR3: CASSTSSGRSYNEQFF

size: NA
V: TRBV6-1
J: TRBJ2-7
D: NA
DNA: TGTGCCAGCACTGATGGGCGGGATAGCTCCTACGAGCAGTACTTC
CDR3: CASTDGRDSSYEQYF

size: many
V: TRBV11-3
J: TRBJ2-1
D: TRBD2
DNA: TGTGCCAGCAGCTTAAAGGGACTAGCGGGAGTCAATGAGCAGTTCTTC
CDR3: CASSLKGLAGVNEQFF

size: NA
V: TRBV28
J: TRBJ2-7
D: TRBD1
DNA: TGTGCCAGCAGTTTTCAAGGGGGCGCCTACGAGCAGTACTTC
CDR3: CASSFQGGAYEQYF

size: NA
V: TRBV28
J: TRBJ1-6
D: NA
DNA: TGTGCCAGCAGTTTAACCCAATCACCCCTCCACTTT
CDR3: CASSLTQSPLHF

size: many
V: TRBV5-1
J: TRBJ1-1
D: NA
DNA: TGCGCCAGCAGCTTGGTTGCAATGAACACTGAAGCTTTCTTT
CDR3: CASSLVAMNTEAFF

size: NA
V: TRBV5-4
J: TRBJ1-2
D: TRBD1
DNA: TGTGCCAGCAGCTCCCGGACAGGGGAGTGGGGCTACACCTTC
CDR3: CASSSRTGEWGYTF

size: few
V: TRBV7-9
J: TRBJ2-7
D: NA
DNA: TGTGCCAGCAGCTTTCCTCCGGCGGGGGCCTACTACGAGCAGTACTTC
CDR3: CASSFPPAGAYYEQYF

size: NA
V: TRBV2
J: TRBJ2-7
D: NA
DNA: TGTGCCAGCCGAAGTGATGGGGGAGAGTCGAGGGAGCAGTACTTC
CDR3: CASRSDGGESREQYF

size: NA
V: TRBV18
J: TRBJ2-1
D: NA
DNA: TGTGCCAGCTCTCGAGGAGGCGAGCAGTTCTTC
CDR3: CASSRGGEQFF

size: NA
V: TRBV9
J: TRBJ1-1
D: TRBD1
DNA: TGTGCCAGCAGCGCCGGACAGGGGAGGAACACTGAAGCTTTCTTT
CDR3: CASSAGQGRNTEAFF

size: few
V: TRBV7-2
J: TRBJ2-2
D: TRBD2
DNA: TGTGCCAGCAGCTTATCAGGCGGGAGGGCCGCCGGGGAGCTGTTTTTT
CDR3: CASSLSGGRAAGELFF

size: NA
V: TRBV7-6
J: TRBJ2-1
D: NA
DNA: TGTGCCAGCAGCTTAAGCCTAGGGGGCTACAATGAGCAGTTCTTC
CDR3: CASSLSLGGYNEQFF

size: many
V: TRBV11-1
J: TRBJ2-7
D: NA
DNA: TGTGCCAGCAGCTTAGGCGGGGTTAACCCTCTCGAGCAGTACTTC
CDR3: CASSLGGVNPLEQYF

size: few
V: TRBV14
J: TRBJ2-1
D: TRBD2
DNA: TGTGCCAGCAGCCTTTTAGGTAGCGGGAGAAGGGATAATGAGCAGTTCTTC
CDR3: CASSLLGSGRRDNEQFF

size: NA
V: TRBV4-3
J: TRBJ2-5
D: NA
DNA: TGCGCCAGCAGCCAAGATCGGCCCGGGGAGACCCAGTACTTC
CDR3: CASSQDRPGETQYF

size: NA
V: TRBV28
J: TRBJ1-5
D: NA
DNA: TGTGCCAGCAGTTTGGGCCTTAGGAATTACTATAGCAATCAGACCCAGCATTTT
CDR3: CASSLGLRNYYSNQTQHF